The present T cell receptor (beta chain) was sequenced within a study of cytomegalovirus exposure and HLA in healthy donors. The study ran its PCR with 60 Vbeta and 13 Jbeta primers. Only in-frame clones appear in the TCRdb table, and some are missing; sequencing was by immunoSEQ multiplex PCR. The sample carries around 130,000 clones, about 76% recorded once. The CDR3 length is 19 residues. Germline CDR1 WNHNN, CDR2 SYGVQD (reference sequence). Trimming removed 1 base from V and 4 bases from J; junction bases left unmatched: 15. The sample comprised PBMCs. This chain connects TRBV10-1 to TRBJ1-5; TRBD1 agrees at 8 bases. The TCR originated in a middle-aged woman in good health and CMV-seronegative. As DNA, the CDR3 is TGCGCCAGCAGTGAGTATCGAAACAGGGGGGTGGGGGTTAATCAGCCCCAGCATTTT. This translates into CASSEYRNRGVGVNQPQHF.